The T cell receptor beta chain described here comes from a study of OX40 agonist ivuxolimab in advanced cancers. Overall study: Administration of intravenous ivuxolimab to patients occurred every 2 weeks at 0.01 to 10 mg/kg.

For this clone: The antigen is not known.

The length of the CDR3 is 15 residues. The germline gives CDR1 SGHRS, CDR2 YFSETQ. Trimming cost V 7 bases and J 2 bases; bases outside gene matches: 11. Whole-study results and caveats: The study observed clonal expansion of CD4+ and CD8+ blood T cells by week 6 at 0.1 to 3.0 mg/kg. In the expanded peripheral T cells, antigen specificity was never determined.

The assay was immunoSEQ multiplex PCR, and TCRdb's table has in-frame clones only and misses some. The sample holds 53,000 or so clones, roughly 84% seen once. The rearrangement links TRBV5-1 to TRBJ2-5, with 7 bases matching TRBD2. The sample consisted of CD4+ or CD8+ T cells sorted from blood, taken in a trial of the OX40 agonist ivuxolimab. The sequence was obtained from an adult with an advanced solid tumor such as melanoma, head and neck, liver or kidney cancer. Here the CDR3 DNA reads TGCGCCAGCCTAGCCGGGCTAGCGGAGCAAGAGACCCAGTACTTC. Protein product: CASLAGLAEQETQYF.